The TCR beta chain under discussion was sequenced for a study of blood T cell repertoires in COVID-19. Turning to the study itself: Donors in the United States, Italy and Spain gave samples during acute or convalescent COVID-19. PBMCs, B-cell-depleted T cells, or T cells were the source of the cDNA or gDNA that made up the material.

There are a few counts of this clone. V was clipped by 7 bases and J by 3 bases; unmatched bases: 10. CDR1 is MDHEN, CDR2 SYDVKM, per germline. The CDR3 runs to 15 residues. Seattle patients were enrolled while actively infected and followed longitudinally. As handled by the study authors: By means of reference gene primer amplification, nucleated cell counts were estimated. TCRdb's copy holds only in-frame clones and misses some; the assay was immunoSEQ multiplex PCR. That table furnishes V, J and clone size, whereas the DNA furnished D and trimming. The table has more than 200,000 clones, 86% seen once; the top ten hold around a tenth.

The sample taken for sequencing was peripheral blood. This clonotype originated in a man in his fifties with COVID-19, enrolled during active disease. This chain joins TRBV28 and TRBJ2-5, with 8 bases lining up with TRBD1. CDR3 sequence (DNA): TGTGCCAGCATCCGGAGGGGGGACAGGAAAGAGACCCAGTACTTC. Its translation: CASIRRGDRKETQYF.